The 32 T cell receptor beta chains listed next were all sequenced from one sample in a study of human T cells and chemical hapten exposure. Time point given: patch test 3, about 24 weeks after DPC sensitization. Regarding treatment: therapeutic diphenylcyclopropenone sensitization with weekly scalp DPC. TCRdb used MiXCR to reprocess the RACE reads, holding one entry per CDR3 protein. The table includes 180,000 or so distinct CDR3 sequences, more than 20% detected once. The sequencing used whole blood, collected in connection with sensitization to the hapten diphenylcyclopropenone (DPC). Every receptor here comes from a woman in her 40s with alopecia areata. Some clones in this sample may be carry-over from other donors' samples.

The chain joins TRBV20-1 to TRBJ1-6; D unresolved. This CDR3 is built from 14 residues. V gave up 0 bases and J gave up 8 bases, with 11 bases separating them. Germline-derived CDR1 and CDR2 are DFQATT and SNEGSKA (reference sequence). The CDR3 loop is CSARDPRGYSPLHF. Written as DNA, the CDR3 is TGCAGTGCTAGAGATCCTAGAGGTTATTCACCCCTCCACTTT.

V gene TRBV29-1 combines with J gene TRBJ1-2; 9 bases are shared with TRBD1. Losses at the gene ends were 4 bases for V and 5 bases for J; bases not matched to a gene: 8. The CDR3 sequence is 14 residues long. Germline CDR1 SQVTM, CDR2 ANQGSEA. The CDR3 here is CSVALGTGLYGYTF. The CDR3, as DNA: TGCAGCGTTGCACTCGGGACAGGGCTATATGGCTACACCTTC.

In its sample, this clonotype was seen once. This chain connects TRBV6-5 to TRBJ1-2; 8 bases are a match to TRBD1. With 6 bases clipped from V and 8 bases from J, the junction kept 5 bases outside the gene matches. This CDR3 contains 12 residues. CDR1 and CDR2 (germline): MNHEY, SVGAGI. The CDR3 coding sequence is TGTGCCAGCAGAAAAACAGGGGGAGGCTACACCTTC. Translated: CASRKTGGGYTF.

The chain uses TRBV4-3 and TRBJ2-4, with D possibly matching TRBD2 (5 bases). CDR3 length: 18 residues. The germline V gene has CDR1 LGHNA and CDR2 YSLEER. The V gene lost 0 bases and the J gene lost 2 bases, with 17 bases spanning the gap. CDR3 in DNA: TGCGCCAGCAGCCAAGATGAGGGTTCTAGTGGGCCCAAAAACATTCAGTACTTC. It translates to CASSQDEGSSGPKNIQYF.

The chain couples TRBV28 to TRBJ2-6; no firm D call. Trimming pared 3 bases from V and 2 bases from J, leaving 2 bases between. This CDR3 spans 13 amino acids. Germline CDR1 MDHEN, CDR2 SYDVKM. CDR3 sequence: CASSFPGANVLTF. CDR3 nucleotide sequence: TGTGCCAGCAGTTTTCCTGGGGCCAACGTCCTGACTTTC.

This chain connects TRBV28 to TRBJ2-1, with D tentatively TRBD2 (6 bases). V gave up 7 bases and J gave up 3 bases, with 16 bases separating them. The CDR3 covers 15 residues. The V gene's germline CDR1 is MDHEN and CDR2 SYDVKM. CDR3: CASKETGEYYNEQFF. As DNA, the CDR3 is TGTGCCAGCAAGGAAACGGGAGAGTACTACAATGAGCAGTTCTTC.

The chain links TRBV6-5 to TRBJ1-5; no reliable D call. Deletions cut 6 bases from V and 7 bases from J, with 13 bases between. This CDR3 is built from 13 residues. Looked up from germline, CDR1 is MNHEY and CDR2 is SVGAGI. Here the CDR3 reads CASSLQREQPQHF. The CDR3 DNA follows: TGTGCCAGCAGCCTCCAAAGAGAACAGCCCCAGCATTTT.

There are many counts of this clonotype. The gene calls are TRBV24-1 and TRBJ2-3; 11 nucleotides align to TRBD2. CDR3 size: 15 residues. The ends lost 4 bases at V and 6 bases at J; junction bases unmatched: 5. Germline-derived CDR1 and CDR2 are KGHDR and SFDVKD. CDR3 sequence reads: CATSDRLAGLDTQYF. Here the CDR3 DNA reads TGTGCCACCAGTGACAGACTAGCGGGACTGGATACGCAGTATTTT.

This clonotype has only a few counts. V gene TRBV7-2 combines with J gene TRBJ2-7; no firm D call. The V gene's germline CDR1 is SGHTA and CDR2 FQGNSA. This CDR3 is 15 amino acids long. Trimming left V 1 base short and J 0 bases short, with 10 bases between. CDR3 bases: TGTGCCAGCAGCTTAGATTACGGGCCCTCCTACGAGCAGTACTTC. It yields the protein CASSLDYGPSYEQYF.

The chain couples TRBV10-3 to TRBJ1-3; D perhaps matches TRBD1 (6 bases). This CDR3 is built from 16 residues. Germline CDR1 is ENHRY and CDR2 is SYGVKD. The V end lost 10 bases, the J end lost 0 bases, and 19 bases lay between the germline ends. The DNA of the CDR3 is TGTGCCACCGAGAAGGGGGACGCCCTCTCTGGAAACACCATATATTTT. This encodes CATEKGDALSGNTIYF.

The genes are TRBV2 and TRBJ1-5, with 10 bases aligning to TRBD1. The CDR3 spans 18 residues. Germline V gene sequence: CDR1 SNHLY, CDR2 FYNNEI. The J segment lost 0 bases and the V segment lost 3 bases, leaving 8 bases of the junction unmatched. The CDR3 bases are TGTGCCAGCAGTGACAGGACAGGGGGGGGCTCTAGCAATCAGCCCCAGCATTTT. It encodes CASSDRTGGGSSNQPQHF.

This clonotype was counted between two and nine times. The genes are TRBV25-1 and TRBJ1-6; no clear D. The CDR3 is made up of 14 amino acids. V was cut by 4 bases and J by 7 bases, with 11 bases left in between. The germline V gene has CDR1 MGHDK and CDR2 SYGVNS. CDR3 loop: CASSVTAWNSPLHF. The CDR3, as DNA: TGTGCCAGCAGTGTGACGGCATGGAATTCACCCCTCCACTTT.

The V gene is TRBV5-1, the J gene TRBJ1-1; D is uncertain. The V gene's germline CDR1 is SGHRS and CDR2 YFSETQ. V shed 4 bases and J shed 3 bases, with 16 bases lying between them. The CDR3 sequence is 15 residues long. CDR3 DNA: TGCGCCAGCAGCGAACGGACGGCTACGGACACTGAAGCTTTCTTT. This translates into CASSERTATDTEAFF.

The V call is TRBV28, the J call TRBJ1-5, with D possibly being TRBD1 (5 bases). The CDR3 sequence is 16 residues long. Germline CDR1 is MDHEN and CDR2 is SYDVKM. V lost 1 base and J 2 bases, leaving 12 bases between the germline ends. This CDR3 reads CASSLSSGRGNQPQHF. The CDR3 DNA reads TGTGCCAGCAGTTTATCTTCAGGGAGGGGCAATCAGCCCCAGCATTTT.

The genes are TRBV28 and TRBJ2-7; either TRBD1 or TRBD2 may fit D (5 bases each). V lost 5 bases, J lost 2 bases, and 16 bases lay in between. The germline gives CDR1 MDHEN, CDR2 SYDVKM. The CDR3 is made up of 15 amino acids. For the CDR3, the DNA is TGTGCCAGCAGTACTGAGGGGAAGCCAACCTACGAGCAGTACTTC. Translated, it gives CASSTEGKPTYEQYF.

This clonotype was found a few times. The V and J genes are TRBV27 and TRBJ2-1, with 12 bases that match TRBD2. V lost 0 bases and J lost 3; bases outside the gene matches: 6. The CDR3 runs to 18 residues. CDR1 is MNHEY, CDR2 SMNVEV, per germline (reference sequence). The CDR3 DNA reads TGTGCCAGCAGTTTATCGGGACTAGCGGGCTTAGGCTACAATGAGCAGTTCTTC. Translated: CASSLSGLAGLGYNEQFF.

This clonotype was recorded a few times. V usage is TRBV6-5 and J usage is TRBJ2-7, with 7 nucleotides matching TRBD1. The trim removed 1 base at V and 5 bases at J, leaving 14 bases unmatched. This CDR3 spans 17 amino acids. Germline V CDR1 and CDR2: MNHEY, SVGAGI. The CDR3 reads CASSYYARQGVTHEQYF. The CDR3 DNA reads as TGTGCCAGCAGTTACTATGCAAGACAGGGTGTCACCCACGAGCAGTACTTC.

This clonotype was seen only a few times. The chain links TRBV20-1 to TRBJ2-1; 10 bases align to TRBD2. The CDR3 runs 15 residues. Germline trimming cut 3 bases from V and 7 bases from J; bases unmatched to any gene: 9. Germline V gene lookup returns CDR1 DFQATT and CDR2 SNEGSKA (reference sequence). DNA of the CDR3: TGCAGTGCTAGTTTAAGCGGGAGGGCCGGTAATGAGCAGTTCTTC. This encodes CSASLSGRAGNEQFF.

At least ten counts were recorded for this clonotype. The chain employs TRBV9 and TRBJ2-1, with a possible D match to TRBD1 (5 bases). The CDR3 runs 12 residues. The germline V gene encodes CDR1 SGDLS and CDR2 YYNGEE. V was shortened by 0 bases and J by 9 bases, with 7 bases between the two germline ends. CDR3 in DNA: TGTGCCAGCAGCGTAGCTAGGGGTGAGCAGTTCTTC. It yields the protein CASSVARGEQFF.

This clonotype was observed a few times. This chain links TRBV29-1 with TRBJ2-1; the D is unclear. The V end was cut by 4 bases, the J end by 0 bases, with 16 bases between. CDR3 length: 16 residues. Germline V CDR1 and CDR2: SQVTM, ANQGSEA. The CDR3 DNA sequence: TGCAGCGTTGTGGTGGCGGATCCCCGCTCCTACAATGAGCAGTTCTTC. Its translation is CSVVVADPRSYNEQFF.

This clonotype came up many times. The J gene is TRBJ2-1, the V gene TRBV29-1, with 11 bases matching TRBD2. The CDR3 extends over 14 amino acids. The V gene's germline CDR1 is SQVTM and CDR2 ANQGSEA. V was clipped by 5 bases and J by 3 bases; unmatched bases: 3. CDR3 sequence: CSVTSGSGYNEQFF. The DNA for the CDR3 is TGCAGCGTTACTAGCGGGAGTGGCTACAATGAGCAGTTCTTC.

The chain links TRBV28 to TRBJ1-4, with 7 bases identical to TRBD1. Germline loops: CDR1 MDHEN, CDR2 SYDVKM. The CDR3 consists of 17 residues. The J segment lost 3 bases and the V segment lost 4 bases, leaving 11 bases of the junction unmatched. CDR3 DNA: TGTGCCAGCAGTTCTCCGGGACAGACCCTCTCTAATGAAAAACTGTTTTTT. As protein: CASSSPGQTLSNEKLFF.

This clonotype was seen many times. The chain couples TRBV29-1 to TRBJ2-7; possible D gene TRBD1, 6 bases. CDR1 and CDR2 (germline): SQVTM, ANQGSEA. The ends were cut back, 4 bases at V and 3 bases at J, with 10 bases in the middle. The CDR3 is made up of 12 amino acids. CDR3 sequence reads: CSVVKQGYEQYF. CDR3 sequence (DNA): TGCAGCGTTGTAAAACAGGGCTACGAGCAGTACTTC.

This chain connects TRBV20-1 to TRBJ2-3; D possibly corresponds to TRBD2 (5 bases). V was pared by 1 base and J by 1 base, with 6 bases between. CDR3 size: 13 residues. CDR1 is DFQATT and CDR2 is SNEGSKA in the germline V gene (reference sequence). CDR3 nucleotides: TGCAGTGCTAGAGTGAGGGGCACAGATACGCAGTATTTT. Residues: CSARVRGTDTQYF.

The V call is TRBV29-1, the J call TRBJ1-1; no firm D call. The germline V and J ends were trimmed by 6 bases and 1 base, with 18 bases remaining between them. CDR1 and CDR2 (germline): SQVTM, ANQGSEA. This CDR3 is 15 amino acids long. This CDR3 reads CSVPKPGRPNTEAFF. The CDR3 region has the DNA TGCAGCGTCCCTAAACCCGGACGGCCGAACACTGAAGCTTTCTTT.

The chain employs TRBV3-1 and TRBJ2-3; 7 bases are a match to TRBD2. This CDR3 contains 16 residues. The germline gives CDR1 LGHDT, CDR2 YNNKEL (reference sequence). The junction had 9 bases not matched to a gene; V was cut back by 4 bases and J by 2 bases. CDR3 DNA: TGTGCCAGCAGCCCCGGACTAGTAGTTAACACAGATACGCAGTATTTT. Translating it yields CASSPGLVVNTDTQYF.

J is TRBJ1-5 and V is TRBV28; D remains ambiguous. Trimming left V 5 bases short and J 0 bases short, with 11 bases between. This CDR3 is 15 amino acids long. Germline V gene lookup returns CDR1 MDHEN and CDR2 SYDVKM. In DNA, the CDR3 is TGTGCCAGCAGTCCCCCGAGCTTTAGCAATCAGCCCCAGCATTTT. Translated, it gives CASSPPSFSNQPQHF.

CDR3 sequence: CASSPPTSGRENIQYF. The CDR3 DNA is TGTGCCAGCTCACCACCAACTAGCGGGAGGGAAAACATTCAGTACTTC. The J gene is TRBJ2-4, the V gene TRBV18, with 13 bases lining up with TRBD2. Trimming cost V 0 bases and J 5 bases; bases outside gene matches: 1. The CDR3 loop spans 16 amino acids. CDR1 KGHSH and CDR2 LQKENI come from the germline V gene.

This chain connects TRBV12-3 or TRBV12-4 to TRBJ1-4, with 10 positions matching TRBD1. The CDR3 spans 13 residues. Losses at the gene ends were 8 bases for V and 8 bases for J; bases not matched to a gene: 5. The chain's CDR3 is CASGGQGVEKLFF. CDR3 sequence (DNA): TGTGCCAGCGGAGGACAGGGGGTCGAAAAACTGTTTTTT.

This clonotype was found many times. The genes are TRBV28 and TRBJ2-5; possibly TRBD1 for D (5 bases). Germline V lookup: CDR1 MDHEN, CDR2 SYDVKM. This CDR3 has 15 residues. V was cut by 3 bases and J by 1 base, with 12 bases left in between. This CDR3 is CASSFKGAFQETQYF. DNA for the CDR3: TGTGCCAGCAGTTTCAAAGGGGCCTTCCAAGAGACCCAGTACTTC.

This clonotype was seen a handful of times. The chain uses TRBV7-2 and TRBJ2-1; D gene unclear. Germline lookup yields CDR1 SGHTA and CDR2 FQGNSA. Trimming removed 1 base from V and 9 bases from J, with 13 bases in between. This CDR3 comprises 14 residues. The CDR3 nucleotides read TGTGCCAGCAGCTTAGTTCCCCGGTTGGGTGAGCAGTTCTTC. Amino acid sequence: CASSLVPRLGEQFF.

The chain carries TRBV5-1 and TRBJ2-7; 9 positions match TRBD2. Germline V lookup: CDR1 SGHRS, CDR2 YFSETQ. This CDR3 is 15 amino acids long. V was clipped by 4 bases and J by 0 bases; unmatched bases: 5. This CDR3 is CASSGLAGDSYEQYF. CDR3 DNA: TGCGCCAGCAGCGGATTAGCGGGGGACTCCTACGAGCAGTACTTC. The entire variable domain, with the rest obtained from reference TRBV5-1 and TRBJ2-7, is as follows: KAGVTQTPRYLIKTRGQQVTLSCSPISGHRSVSWYQQTPGQGLQFLFEYFSETQRNKGNFPGRFSGRQFSNSRSEMNVSTLELGDSALYLCASSGLAGDSYEQYFGPGTRLTVT.